These 21 T cell receptor beta chains were all obtained from the same sample, sequenced in a study of blood T cells in healthy people across ages. Combining a sample-barcoded 5' primer with a J-beta primer mix, a second PCR ran for about 6 to 12 cycles. In TCRdb, the 5' RACE reads were re-called with MiXCR into one record per CDR3 protein. This table has fewer than 2,000,000 distinct CDR3 sequences, roughly 32% appearing once. The material sequenced was blood. These receptors all come from a woman aged 25 to 45 in good health.

V gene TRBV20-1 combines with J gene TRBJ1-1; D is unclear. V lost 6 bases and J lost 4, with 9 bases in between. Looked up from germline, CDR1 is DFQATT and CDR2 is SNEGSKA (reference sequence). CDR3 length equals 11 residues. The DNA of the CDR3 is TGCAGTGCAGACGCGCGCACTGAAGCTTTCTTT. Translation: CSADARTEAFF.

This clonotype was seen more than once but under ten times. This chain uses TRBV20-1 with TRBJ1-6; 9 nucleotides match TRBD1. The CDR3 has 14 residues. V lost 6 bases to trimming and J lost 7 bases; unmatched junction nucleotides: 7. Germline CDR1 reads DFQATT; CDR2 reads SNEGSKA (reference sequence). The CDR3 sequence is CSASGQGLNSPLHF. In DNA form, the CDR3 reads TGCAGTGCCAGCGGACAGGGGTTGAATTCACCCCTCCACTTT.

This chain uses TRBV6-1 with TRBJ2-1, with 13 positions matching TRBD2. The CDR3 runs to 15 residues. The ends lost 6 bases at V and 7 bases at J; junction bases unmatched: 6. Germline CDR1 reads MNHNS; CDR2 reads SASEGT. DNA for the CDR3: TGTGCCAGCAGGGTACTAGCGGGAGGGCCTAATGAGCAGTTCTTC. Protein sequence: CASRVLAGGPNEQFF.

Only a few counts were recorded for this clonotype. V is TRBV7-9 and J is TRBJ2-1; D possibly corresponds to TRBD2 (6 bases). The V end lost 6 bases, the J end lost 4 bases, and 16 bases lay between the germline ends. This CDR3 spans 15 amino acids. CDR1 and CDR2 (germline): SEHNR, FQNEAQ (reference sequence). This CDR3 is CASSLWDLAYNEQFF. Written as DNA, the CDR3 is TGTGCCAGCAGTCTTTGGGACTTGGCATACAATGAGCAGTTCTTC.

The CDR3 spells CASSNLDEQFF. In nucleotides, the CDR3 is TGCGCCAGCAGCAATCTCGATGAGCAGTTCTTC. V usage is TRBV5-1 and J usage is TRBJ2-1; D remains unclear. This CDR3 has 11 residues. Trimming shortened V by 4 bases and J by 8 bases, and 7 bases separated the two germline ends. Germline-derived CDR1 and CDR2 are SGHRS and YFSETQ.

This clonotype was seen a few times. V gene TRBV1 combines with J gene TRBJ2-3; the DNA was not compared with TRBD2, the D call given in the table. TRBV1 is a listed pseudogene. There are 15 residues in the CDR3. The CDR3 sequence is CTSSQVRDSADTQYF. CDR3 nucleotides: TGCACCAGCAGCCAAGTAAGGGACTCCGCAGATACGCAGTATTTT.

This clonotype was observed at least ten times. The rearrangement joins TRBV20-1 to TRBJ2-1; tentatively, D is TRBD2 (6 bases). V was cut by 4 bases and J by 4 bases, with 20 bases left in between. There are 16 residues in the CDR3. Looked up from germline, CDR1 is DFQATT and CDR2 is SNEGSKA (reference sequence). CDR3 bases: TGCAGTGCTAACCCCTTGCCGGGGGAATCGTACAATGAGCAGTTCTTC. This encodes CSANPLPGESYNEQFF.

This clonotype was counted a few times. The chain is built from TRBV20-1 and TRBJ2-5, with D unclear. In germline, CDR1 is DFQATT, CDR2 SNEGSKA (reference sequence). V shed 7 bases and J shed 5 bases, with 14 bases lying between them. The CDR3 spans 12 residues. DNA for the CDR3: TGCAGTGGCCGGTGGGGTGGGGAGACCCAGTACTTC. Translating it yields CSGRWGGETQYF.

This chain uses TRBV10-2 with TRBJ1-5; D is perhaps TRBD1 (5 bases). The CDR3 runs 14 residues. The germline CDR1 and CDR2 sequences are WSHSY and SAAADI. Trimming pared 1 base from V and 3 bases from J, leaving 7 bases between. CDR3: CASSELGVNQPQHF. CDR3 nucleotide sequence: TGCGCCAGCAGTGAGTTAGGGGTCAATCAGCCCCAGCATTTT.

There are a few counts of this clonotype. The chain links TRBV7-6 to TRBJ2-5; 7 positions agree with TRBD1. The CDR3 has 16 residues. Germline trimming cut 3 bases from V and 0 bases from J; bases unmatched to any gene: 7. CDR1 and CDR2 from the germline V gene are SGHVS and FNYEAQ. The CDR3 protein is CASSFTGTDHQETQYF. The DNA of the CDR3 is TGTGCCAGCAGCTTTACCGGGACAGACCACCAAGAGACCCAGTACTTC.

This clonotype was seen more than once but under ten times. The chain is built from TRBV7-9 and TRBJ1-1, with D unresolved. This CDR3 has 14 residues. Germline lookup yields CDR1 SEHNR and CDR2 FQNEAQ (reference sequence). The ends were cut back, 4 bases at V and 0 bases at J, with 9 bases in the middle. The chain's CDR3 is CASSSKGVNTEAFF. CDR3 nucleotides: TGTGCCAGCAGCTCCAAGGGCGTGAACACTGAAGCTTTCTTT.

This clonotype was observed at least ten times. The chain employs TRBV12-3 or TRBV12-4 and TRBJ1-2; the D is unclear. There are 13 residues in the CDR3. The V and J ends lost 3 bases and 2 bases respectively, with 7 bases between them. This CDR3 reads CASSLGLNYGYTF. The CDR3 DNA follows: TGTGCCAGCAGTTTGGGTCTCAACTATGGCTACACCTTC.

This chain uses TRBV25-1 with TRBJ2-1; 10 bases map to TRBD2. Per the germline V gene, CDR1 is MGHDK and CDR2 is SYGVNS. The CDR3 has 17 amino acids. V was pared by 4 bases and J by 9 bases, with 15 bases of the junction left unmatched. This CDR3 is CASSASLGLAAYGEQFF. As DNA, the CDR3 is TGTGCCAGCAGTGCTTCTCTAGGACTAGCGGCCTACGGTGAGCAGTTCTTC.

This chain links TRBV30 with TRBJ1-6; 10 nucleotides line up with TRBD1. V dropped 4 bases and J dropped 9; count of bases not matched to a gene: 6. CDR3 length equals 14 residues. Germline V lookup: CDR1 GTSNPN, CDR2 SVGIG (reference sequence). The CDR3 sequence: CAWNGQGVTSPLHF. CDR3 DNA sequence: TGTGCCTGGAATGGACAGGGGGTAACTTCACCCCTCCACTTT.

This clonotype was picked up a small number of times. This rearrangement joins TRBV15 to TRBJ2-5; tentative D call: TRBD2 (6 bases). The tail of the sequence fits TRBJ2-7 better, so the J call may be wrong. The germline V gene encodes CDR1 LNHNV and CDR2 YYDKDF (reference sequence). There are 13 residues in the CDR3. DNA for the CDR3: TGTGCCACCGCCCGGGACTTACTCTACGAGCAGTACTTC. This translates into CATARDLLYEQYF.

This clonotype has a single count. The junction departs from the called germline gene at one end, perhaps through a read error. The chain is built from TRBV9 and TRBJ2-6; D is possibly TRBD1 (6 bases). The CDR3 loop spans 18 amino acids. Per germline, CDR1 SGDLS and CDR2 YYNGEE. CDR3 nucleotides: TGTGCCAGCAGCGGAACGGGGTACCTCGCGTTGGGGGCCAACGTCCGGACTTTC. This codes for CASSGTGYLALGANVRTF.

This chain connects TRBV20-1 to TRBJ1-2, with 7 bases lining up with TRBD1. The CDR3 runs 11 residues. The germline gives CDR1 DFQATT, CDR2 SNEGSKA (reference sequence). The CDR3 DNA reads TGCAGACCCAGGGGGGACTATGGCTACACCTTC. It is translated as CRPRGDYGYTF.

The V and J genes are TRBV28 and TRBJ2-1; D ambiguous. CDR1 and CDR2 (germline): MDHEN, SYDVKM. The CDR3 is 15 amino acids. V lost 6 bases to trimming and J lost 4 bases, with 16 bases between them. CDR3 sequence (DNA): TGTGCCAGCAGGACTTCGTATGGCCTTTACAATGAGCAGTTCTTC. As protein: CASRTSYGLYNEQFF. Supplemented by reference TRBV28 and TRBJ2-1, the full variable domain reads DVKVTQSSRYLVKRTGEKVFLECVQDMDHENMFWYRQDPGLGLRLIYFSYDVKMKEKGDIPEGYSVSREKKERFSLILESASTNQTSMYLCASRTSYGLYNEQFFGPGTRLTVL.

The chain joins TRBV19 to TRBJ2-5; D uncertain. The length of the CDR3 is 15 residues. Looked up from germline, CDR1 is LNHDA and CDR2 is SQIVND (reference sequence). Between the trimmed V and J ends, which lost 2 bases and 2 bases, there was a span of 12 bases. CDR3 amino acids: CASSIKARTQETQYF. The CDR3 DNA sequence: TGTGCCAGTAGTATAAAAGCGCGGACGCAAGAGACCCAGTACTTC.

The V and J genes are TRBV10-3 and TRBJ2-2, with D possibly TRBD1 on 5 matching bases. V was trimmed by 10 bases and J by 1 base, leaving 13 bases between them. CDR1 ENHRY and CDR2 SYGVKD come from the germline V gene. This CDR3 has 14 amino acids. As DNA, the CDR3 is TGTGCCACCTGGGGCTCCTTGAACACCGGGGAGCTGTTTTTT. This gives the protein CATWGSLNTGELFF.

With regard to this clonotype: A much bigger clone sits one base away, suggesting this may be a read error. The chain links TRBV30 to TRBJ2-7; tentative D call: TRBD2 (6 bases). The CDR3 loop spans 13 amino acids. V lost 3 bases and J 5 bases, leaving 14 bases between the germline ends. The V gene's germline CDR1 is GTSNPN and CDR2 SVGIG (reference sequence). DNA of the CDR3: TGTGCCTGGAGGGGCGGGAATAAAGACGAGCAGTACTTC. Translating it yields CAWRGGNKDEQYF.